This is a list of T cell receptor beta chains from one sample in a study of Graves' ophthalmopathy and Graves' hyperthyroidism. One entry per CDR3 protein, called by TCRdb with MiXCR from the multiplex PCR reads. The sample contains roughly 600,000 distinct CDR3 sequences, roughly 39% of which appear only once. Material: peripheral blood or thyroid tissue (not recorded which). The receptors derive from an adult man with Graves' hyperthyroidism. CDR3s include the opening cysteine and the closing phenylalanine or tryptophan. A D gene is named only where the DNA matches it firmly. Size values are once, few and many counts, or a class for expanded clones, and some rows have none.

cdr3_length: 14; j_call: TRBJ1-1; clone_size: few; v_call: TRBV12-3/TRBV12-4; d_call: NA; cdr3_aa: CASSFGTGNTEAFF; cdr3_nt: TGTGCCAGCAGCTTTGGCACAGGGAACACTGAAGCTTTCTTT
cdr3_length: 16; j_call: TRBJ1-1; clone_size: NA; v_call: TRBV27; d_call: TRBD1; cdr3_aa: CASSIRGPPSWTEAFF; cdr3_nt: TGTGCCAGCAGCATCAGGGGGCCTCCTTCGTGGACTGAAGCTTTCTTT
cdr3_length: 15; j_call: TRBJ2-7; clone_size: many; v_call: TRBV10-3; d_call: TRBD1; cdr3_aa: CAIRNRGQTSYEQYF; cdr3_nt: TGTGCCATCAGAAACAGGGGGCAAACATCCTACGAGCAGTACTTC
cdr3_length: 14; j_call: TRBJ1-1; clone_size: many; v_call: TRBV5-8; d_call: NA; cdr3_aa: CASSLETVNTEAFF; cdr3_nt: TGTGCCAGCAGCTTGGAGACAGTGAACACTGAAGCTTTCTTT
cdr3_length: 17; j_call: TRBJ2-6; clone_size: NA; v_call: TRBV7-9; d_call: NA; cdr3_aa: CASSSPWTRSGANVLTF; cdr3_nt: TGTGCCAGCAGCTCCCCCTGGACTCGCTCTGGGGCCAACGTCCTGACTTTC
cdr3_length: 15; j_call: TRBJ2-7; clone_size: NA; v_call: TRBV2; d_call: TRBD1; cdr3_aa: CASSERGLGEGEQYF; cdr3_nt: TGTGCCAGCAGTGAGAGGGGGCTTGGGGAAGGCGAGCAGTACTTC
cdr3_length: 14; j_call: TRBJ1-4; clone_size: few; v_call: TRBV12-3/TRBV12-4; d_call: NA; cdr3_aa: CASKIGTYDEKLFF; cdr3_nt: TGTGCCAGCAAGATCGGGACGTACGATGAAAAACTGTTTTTT
cdr3_length: 14; j_call: TRBJ2-7; clone_size: many; v_call: TRBV2; d_call: TRBD2; cdr3_aa: CASSRLAGDYEQYF; cdr3_nt: TGTGCCAGCAGCCGACTAGCGGGAGACTACGAGCAGTACTTC
cdr3_length: 15; j_call: TRBJ1-6; clone_size: many; v_call: TRBV4-1; d_call: TRBD1; cdr3_aa: CASSQPGQRNSPLHF; cdr3_nt: TGCGCCAGCAGCCAGCCGGGACAGAGGAATTCACCCCTCCACTTT
cdr3_length: 13; j_call: TRBJ1-1; clone_size: many; v_call: TRBV20-1; d_call: NA; cdr3_aa: CSARDPGVPEAFF; cdr3_nt: TGCAGTGCTAGAGATCCGGGAGTGCCTGAAGCTTTCTTT
cdr3_length: 15; j_call: TRBJ1-2; clone_size: NA; v_call: TRBV25-1; d_call: TRBD1; cdr3_aa: CASSEFSGTGGHFTF; cdr3_nt: TGTGCCAGCAGTGAATTCTCCGGGACAGGGGGCCATTTCACCTTC